The rows below give T cell receptor beta chains drawn from one sample of a study of blood T cell repertoires in COVID-19. TCRdb's copy holds only in-frame clones and misses some; the assay was immunoSEQ multiplex PCR. The sample records under 450,000 clones, 87% being singletons. Material for sequencing was PBMCs or T cells enriched from blood (not recorded which). The receptors originated from a man younger than 45 who had recovered from COVID-19. Both conserved end residues are part of each CDR3. D genes are given only for firm matches. Clone sizes are given selectively: once, few, many, or a class where the clone is expanded.

.,TRBJ1-2,.,TRBV6-1,CASSDGGAVRLGYTF,TGTGCCAGCAGTGATGGGGGGGCGGTCCGCTTAGGCTACACCTTC
once,TRBJ2-7,.,TRBV10-2,CASSTGPYEQYF,TGCGCCAGCAGTACAGGTCCCTACGAGCAGTACTTC
few,TRBJ1-5,.,TRBV27,CASNSGFSSNQPQHF,TGTGCCAGCAATTCAGGTTTTTCTAGCAATCAGCCCCAGCATTTT
.,TRBJ1-3,.,TRBV5-1,CASSLEGRPANTIYF,TGCGCCAGCAGCTTGGAAGGCAGGCCCGCAAACACCATATATTTT
few,TRBJ2-5,.,TRBV6-2/TRBV6-3,CASSYPGRPEPRTSETQYF,TGTGCCAGCAGTTACCCAGGGCGACCCGAGCCCCGGACATCAGAGACCCAGTACTTC
.,TRBJ1-4,.,TRBV6-1,CASSEPGWAEKLFF,TGTGCCAGCAGTGAACCAGGGTGGGCTGAAAAACTGTTTTTT
.,TRBJ1-1,.,TRBV5-1,CASREDVSEAFF,TGCGCCAGCCGGGAGGACGTTTCTGAAGCTTTCTTT
.,TRBJ2-2,.,TRBV10-3,CAIRHSSDTGELFF,TGTGCCATCCGTCACAGCTCCGACACCGGGGAGCTGTTTTTT
once,TRBJ2-7,TRBD2,TRBV11-2,CASSYLAGGLGEQYF,TGTGCCAGCAGCTACCTAGCGGGGGGGCTAGGGGAGCAGTACTTC
.,TRBJ2-2,TRBD1,TRBV10-3,CAISQPGQGWPRNTGELFF,TGTGCCATCAGCCAACCGGGACAGGGTTGGCCGAGAAACACCGGGGAGCTGTTTTTT
.,TRBJ2-3,TRBD1,TRBV10-2,CASTPQGGTDTQYF,TGCGCCAGCACTCCACAGGGGGGAACAGATACGCAGTATTTT
.,TRBJ2-7,.,TRBV9,CASSVGRPRGYYEQYF,TGTGCCAGCAGCGTAGGTCGGCCCAGAGGATACTACGAGCAGTACTTC
.,TRBJ2-5,.,TRBV6-5,CASSRQAAQETQYF,TGTGCCAGCAGCAGACAGGCAGCCCAAGAGACCCAGTACTTC
.,TRBJ2-2,.,TRBV12-5,CASGPTLNTGELFF,TGTGCTAGTGGTCCGACACTGAACACCGGGGAGCTGTTTTTT
.,TRBJ1-2,TRBD1,TRBV7-9,CASSLGTGDGYTF,TGTGCCAGCAGCCTTGGGACAGGGGACGGCTACACCTTC
.,TRBJ2-1,.,TRBV9,CASSVEPSGGDTYNEQFF,TGTGCCAGCAGCGTAGAACCTAGCGGAGGGGACACCTACAATGAGCAGTTCTTC
.,TRBJ1-4,TRBD1,TRBV7-8,CASSLGRQGLNEKLFF,TGTGCCAGCAGCTTAGGGAGACAGGGGTTGAATGAAAAACTGTTTTTT
.,TRBJ2-7,.,TRBV2,CASSVEGYEQYF,TGTGCCAGCAGTGTGGAGGGCTACGAGCAGTACTTC
.,TRBJ1-2,TRBD1,TRBV5-4,CASSLKQGVLYGYTF,TGTGCCAGCAGCTTAAAGCAGGGGGTTTTATATGGCTACACCTTC
.,TRBJ2-1,.,TRBV5-4,CASSLVGGNNEQFF,TGTGCCAGCAGCTTGGTGGGGGGAAACAATGAGCAGTTCTTC
.,TRBJ1-2,.,TRBV6-5,CASTPWPGDGYTF,TGTGCCAGCACCCCTTGGCCAGGGGATGGCTACACCTTC
.,TRBJ2-7,.,TRBV10-3,CAISEGPSYEQYF,TGTGCCATCAGTGAGGGGCCGTCCTACGAGCAGTACTTC
.,TRBJ1-1,TRBD1,TRBV28,CASSERTGTVNTEAFF,TGTGCCAGCAGCGAAAGAACCGGGACAGTGAACACTGAAGCTTTCTTT
.,TRBJ2-3,.,TRBV3-1/TRBV3-2,CASSQIRGPDTQYF,TGTGCCAGCAGCCAAATTCGGGGTCCAGATACGCAGTATTTT
.,TRBJ1-2,.,TRBV5-1,CASSLGGVQGGGYTF,TGCGCCAGCAGCTTGGGAGGTGTTCAGGGAGGTGGCTACACCTTC
few,TRBJ1-2,TRBD1,TRBV4-1,CASSQPVMTGDVGYTF,TGCGCCAGCAGCCAACCGGTGATGACAGGGGATGTAGGCTACACCTTC
.,TRBJ1-1,.,TRBV7-2,CAITFTGTEAFF,TGTGCCATAACCTTTACAGGGACTGAAGCTTTCTTT
.,TRBJ1-4,TRBD1,TRBV7-9,CASLTSTGVYEKLFF,TGTGCCAGCCTTACGTCGACAGGGGTTTACGAAAAACTGTTTTTT
once,TRBJ2-7,TRBD2,TRBV7-2,CASSLTGSGGGYEQYF,TGTGCCAGCAGCTTAACCGGTAGCGGGGGGGGCTACGAGCAGTACTTC